These T cell receptor beta chains were read from a single sample in a study of tumor and adjacent non-tumor tissue in lung cancer. A single record per CDR3 protein comes from TCRdb applying MiXCR to the multiplex PCR reads. The profile shows 70,000 to 80,000 distinct CDR3 sequences, roughly two thirds of them singletons. Sample: lung tumor tissue. Receptors originate from a woman in her thirties or forties with non-small cell lung cancer. Both conserved end residues are part of each CDR3. Each record gives: V gene, clone size, J gene, D gene, CDR3 DNA, CDR3 protein. D genes are given only for firm matches. The size entry is marked missing in some rows and otherwise reads once, few, many or a size class.

TRBV6-5	once	TRBJ1-5	NA	TGTGCCAGCAGTCAATACAAGGGGACGGGGCATCCCCAGCATTTT	CASSQYKGTGHPQHF
TRBV7-8	NA	TRBJ2-7	NA	TGTGCCAGCAGCTTAGTGATGGGACGTACCTGCGAGCAGTACTTC	CASSLVMGRTCEQYF
TRBV24-1	once	TRBJ2-1	NA	TGTGCCACCAGTGAGTCCGGGACAAGGGATGACACTGAGCAGTTCTTC	CATSESGTRDDTEQFF
TRBV6-2/TRBV6-3	NA	TRBJ2-7	NA	TGTGCCAACGGTTACTCGTCAGGGTTTATGAGTGGCGAACAGTACTTC	CANGYSSGFMSGEQYF
TRBV28	few	TRBJ2-7	NA	TGTGCCAGCAGTTTAACGGGCGCCAGACACGAGCAGTACTTC	CASSLTGARHEQYF
TRBV11-3	NA	TRBJ2-2	NA	TGTGCCAGTAGCCTAACAGTGAACACCGGGGAGCGGTTTTTT	CASSLTVNTGERFF
TRBV29-1	NA	TRBJ2-7	TRBD2	TGCAGCGTTGGTGGTTTGGGGGGGATTTCTTCGCATGAGCAGTACTTC	CSVGGLGGISSHEQYF
TRBV11-2	NA	TRBJ2-5	TRBD1	TGTATCAGCAGCTTAAACAGGGGTACCCAAGAGACCCAGTACTTC	CISSLNRGTQETQYF
TRBV5-1	NA	TRBJ2-4	TRBD1	TGCGCCAGCACGGGACAGCCCAAAAACATTCAGTACTTC	CASTGQPKNIQYF
TRBV7-3	NA	TRBJ2-4	NA	TGTGCCAGTTCCGGAGGGGCCAAAAACACTCAGTACTTC	CASSGGAKNTQYF
TRBV12-3/TRBV12-4	NA	TRBJ1-1	NA	TGTGTCAGCAGTTTCTCAGGACCCGAAGCCTTCTTT	CVSSFSGPEAFF
TRBV11-2	NA	TRBJ1-5	NA	TGTGCCACCAGCTATGGGGAACAGGAGAGCAATCAGCCCCAGCATTTT	CATSYGEQESNQPQHF
TRBV7-8	once	TRBJ2-3	TRBD2	TGTGACAGCACCTTAGCGGGAGGTACAGATACGCAGTATTTT	CDSTLAGGTDTQYF
TRBV28	many	TRBJ1-5	NA	TGTGCCAGCAGCGGAGGGCATCAGCCCCAGCATTTT	CASSGGHQPQHF